This TCR beta chain originates from a study of shared clonotypes between healthy human individuals. Study in general: CD4 naive cells filled three plates per donor, CD4 memory three, CD8 naive two and CD8 memory one.

Under the authors' procedure: ImmunoSEQ sequences covered only the junction and lacked quality scores; filtering therefore differed. Generated by immunoSEQ multiplex PCR, the TCRdb table keeps only in-frame clones and is missing some. D and trimming were read from the DNA, whereas the V and J calls and clone size are those reported in that table. The repertoire holds roughly 2 million clones, with about 95% as singletons. The CDR3 spans 15 residues. Germline CDR1 reads MNHEY; CDR2 reads SMNVEV (reference sequence). With 6 bases removed from V and 3 bases from J, the gap between germline ends came to 18 bases. The naive CD8 population came from CD45RO-negative cells selected for CCR7, without terminally differentiated effector memory CD45RA+ cells. All of the donors resided in Nashville, Tennessee, and each was a Caucasian adult.

This receptor was identified in a man between 18 and 35 years old in good health. Sequenced material: naive CD8+ T cells sorted from blood. The rearrangement uses TRBV27 and TRBJ2-7, with D maybe TRBD1 (6 bases). The CDR3 spells CASSNTGNPGYEQYF. The CDR3 DNA reads TGTGCCAGCAGCAACACAGGGAACCCCGGCTACGAGCAGTACTTC.